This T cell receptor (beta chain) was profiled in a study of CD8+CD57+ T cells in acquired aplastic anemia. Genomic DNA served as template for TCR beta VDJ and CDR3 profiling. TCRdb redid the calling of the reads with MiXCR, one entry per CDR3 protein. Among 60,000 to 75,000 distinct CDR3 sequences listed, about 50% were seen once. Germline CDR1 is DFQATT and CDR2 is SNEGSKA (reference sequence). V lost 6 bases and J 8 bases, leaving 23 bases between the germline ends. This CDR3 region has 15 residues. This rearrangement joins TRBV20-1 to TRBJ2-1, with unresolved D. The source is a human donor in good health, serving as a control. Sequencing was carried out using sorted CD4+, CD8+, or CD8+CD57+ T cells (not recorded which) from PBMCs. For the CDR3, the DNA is TGCAGTGCCCGTAACCGCCGGCTGTCGACGGATGAGCAGTTCTTC. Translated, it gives CSARNRRLSTDEQFF.